This is a list of T cell receptor beta chains from one sample in a study of human T cells and chemical hapten exposure. Each CDR3 protein is one row after TCRdb ran MiXCR on the RACE reads. In the table there are tens of thousands of distinct CDR3 sequences, 10% of which are singletons. Sample: whole blood, taken in connection with sensitization to the hapten diphenylcyclopropenone (DPC). The receptors shown here come from a woman aged 50 to 65 with alopecia areata. Some clones in this sample may be carry-over from other donors' samples. CDR3s include the opening cysteine and the closing phenylalanine or tryptophan. A D gene is named only where the DNA matches it firmly. Clone size is shown for a subset of rows, as once, few, many or a class of expanded clone.

d_call,clone_size,j_call,v_call,cdr3_nt,cdr3_aa
-,few,TRBJ2-7,TRBV2,TGTGCCAGCAGGGAAAGGGGCCTCGAGCAGTACTTC,CASRERGLEQYF
-,many,TRBJ1-2,TRBV18,TGTGCCAGCTCACCCGGTTGGAGGACAGCTAACTATGGCTACACCTTC,CASSPGWRTANYGYTF
-,many,TRBJ2-5,TRBV6-2/TRBV6-3,TGTGCCAGCAGCCAACCGCGGGAGACCCAGTACTTC,CASSQPRETQYF
-,few,TRBJ1-5,TRBV20-1,TGCAGTGCTAGAGATAGGACCCTTAGCAATCAGCCCCAGCATTTT,CSARDRTLSNQPQHF
-,few,TRBJ1-2,TRBV6-6,TGTGCCAGCAGTCAATTAGGGACCTATGGCTACACCTTC,CASSQLGTYGYTF
-,many,TRBJ1-5,TRBV12-3/TRBV12-4,TGTGCCAGCAGTTCAGGCAGGCATAGCAATCAGCCCCAGCATTTT,CASSSGRHSNQPQHF
TRBD1,many,TRBJ1-4,TRBV29-1,TGCAGCGGGGGACAGGGTCGAGAAAAACTGTTTTTT,CSGGQGREKLFF
-,-,TRBJ2-1,TRBV4-2,TGTGCCAGCAGCCAAGCCCACCGGGTCAACGCGGAGCAGTTCTTC,CASSQAHRVNAEQFF
-,-,TRBJ1-2,TRBV6-2/TRBV6-3,TGTGCCACCGGACGAGGCTACACCTTC,CATGRGYTF
TRBD1,-,TRBJ1-5,TRBV20-1,TGCAGTGCTAGGATGGGACAGGAAGTCCAGCATTTT,CSARMGQEVQHF
-,few,TRBJ2-5,TRBV11-3,TGTGCCAGCAGCCCTGATGGGGCTAGCGCCGAGACCCAGTACTTC,CASSPDGASAETQYF
TRBD2,few,TRBJ2-1,TRBV7-9,TGTGCCAGCAGCGGGGGATGGACTAGCGGGACCGATGAGCAGTTCTTC,CASSGGWTSGTDEQFF
TRBD1,-,TRBJ1-6,TRBV20-1,TGCAGTGCTAGAACAAATCCTCCGGGACAGGGAAGACACTCACCCCTCCACTTT,CSARTNPPGQGRHSPLHF
TRBD1,-,TRBJ1-3,TRBV5-1,TGCGCCAGCAGTCCCGGACAGGGCGACACCATATATTTT,CASSPGQGDTIYF
-,few,TRBJ2-3,TRBV18,TGTGCCAGCTCCAGCCGCATGGTAGATACGCAGTATTTT,CASSSRMVDTQYF
TRBD2,-,TRBJ2-5,TRBV20-1,TGCAGTGCTAGAGTTGTTAGCGGGAGGCCGGGAGAGACCCAGTACTTC,CSARVVSGRPGETQYF
TRBD2,few,TRBJ2-1,TRBV30,TGTGCCTGGAGTGTAAGGGAGCCAGAACCGGGACTAGGAATTGACAATGAGCAGTTCTTC,CAWSVREPEPGLGIDNEQFF
TRBD1,few,TRBJ2-3,TRBV29-1,TGCAGCGTCCGGGACAGGGGCCCCACAGATACGCAGTATTTT,CSVRDRGPTDTQYF
-,-,TRBJ1-4,TRBV30,TGTGCCTGGAGTTCGGATGAAAAACTGTTTTTT,CAWSSDEKLFF
-,-,TRBJ2-7,TRBV4-2,TGTGCCAGCAGCCAAGAAGGGGGAACCTACGAGCAGTACTTC,CASSQEGGTYEQYF
-,-,TRBJ2-4,TRBV4-1,TGCGCCAGCAGCCAAGATTGGCAGGAATCCTGGAACATTCAGTACTTC,CASSQDWQESWNIQYF
-,few,TRBJ2-7,TRBV11-3,TGTGCCAGCAGCTGGAGTGACCCGACCTACGAGCAGTACTTC,CASSWSDPTYEQYF
TRBD2,few,TRBJ2-7,TRBV27,TGTGCCAGCAGTTTAACTGGGACTAGCGAAGCCGAGCAGTACTTC,CASSLTGTSEAEQYF
TRBD2,few,TRBJ2-1,TRBV3-1,TGTGCCAGCAGTATAGCGGGAGCCTATGAGCAGTTCTTC,CASSIAGAYEQFF
TRBD1,many,TRBJ1-2,TRBV7-2,TGTGCCAGCAGCTTAGAAGGGGGCGGGTATGGCTACACCTTC,CASSLEGGGYGYTF
-,few,TRBJ2-1,TRBV27,TGTGCCAGCAGTTTGCGGGACTCAATCAATGAGCAGTTCTTC,CASSLRDSINEQFF
-,-,TRBJ1-5,TRBV28,TGTGCCAGCAGAAACCCCGGGGGTAGCAATCAGCCCCAGCATTTT,CASRNPGGSNQPQHF
-,few,TRBJ2-7,TRBV20-1,TGCAGTGCTCCTAACCGACAGGTTGCCTACGAGCAGTACTTC,CSAPNRQVAYEQYF
TRBD1,many,TRBJ2-7,TRBV5-1,TGCGCCAGCAGCTCCACAGGGGCAACGCACGAGCAGTACTTC,CASSSTGATHEQYF
-,few,TRBJ2-7,TRBV11-3,TGTGCCAGCAGCCCCGGACGGGACTACGAGCAGTACTTC,CASSPGRDYEQYF
TRBD1,-,TRBJ2-5,TRBV29-1,TGCAGCGTTGATCAGAGGGGGACAGAGCAAGAGACCCAGTACTTC,CSVDQRGTEQETQYF
-,-,TRBJ2-1,TRBV21-1,TGTGCCAGCAGCAAAGGGCGTCAGGACTACCACAATGAGCAGTTCTTC,CASSKGRQDYHNEQFF
-,many,TRBJ2-7,TRBV19,TGTGCCAGTAGTTTGCAAGCCGGAGGGGACGAGCAGTACTTC,CASSLQAGGDEQYF
TRBD1,-,TRBJ2-3,TRBV12-3/TRBV12-4,TGTGCCAGCAGTTTCCTGAACAGGGGTACGGATACGCAGTATTTT,CASSFLNRGTDTQYF
-,many,TRBJ1-4,TRBV6-6,TGTGCCAGCAGTTACCAGGGAATAGGTGAAAAACTGTTTTTT,CASSYQGIGEKLFF
-,-,TRBJ2-5,TRBV5-4,TGTGCCAGCAGCTTGGTCGGTCAGGGGGGTACGCAAGAGACCCAGTACTTC,CASSLVGQGGTQETQYF
-,few,TRBJ2-2,TRBV5-1,TGCGCCAGCAACAGCGGGAACACCGGGGAGCTGTTTTTT,CASNSGNTGELFF
TRBD2,-,TRBJ2-1,TRBV19,TGTGCCAGTAGTATAGATCCGCTAGCGGGTGGGAGGAATGAGCAGTTCTTC,CASSIDPLAGGRNEQFF
-,-,TRBJ1-4,TRBV20-1,TGCAGTGCGACAGATTCAACTAATGAAAAACTGTTTTTT,CSATDSTNEKLFF
-,-,TRBJ2-4,TRBV5-1,TGCGCCAGCAACATCGCCGGAATGATTCAGTACTTC,CASNIAGMIQYF
TRBD1,-,TRBJ2-1,TRBV5-1,TGCGCCAGCAGCTTGATGGGGACAGGGGTCAATGAGCAGTTCTTC,CASSLMGTGVNEQFF
TRBD1,many,TRBJ1-5,TRBV27,TGTGCCAGCAGTTCCGGGACAGGTCTAAGCAATCAGCCCCAGCATTTT,CASSSGTGLSNQPQHF
-,-,TRBJ2-5,TRBV7-9,TGTGCCAGCAGCCGTCGCTTCCAAGAGACCCAGTACTTC,CASSRRFQETQYF
-,-,TRBJ2-4,TRBV4-3,TGCGCCAGCAGCCAAGAGACAGGAAACATTCAGTACTTC,CASSQETGNIQYF